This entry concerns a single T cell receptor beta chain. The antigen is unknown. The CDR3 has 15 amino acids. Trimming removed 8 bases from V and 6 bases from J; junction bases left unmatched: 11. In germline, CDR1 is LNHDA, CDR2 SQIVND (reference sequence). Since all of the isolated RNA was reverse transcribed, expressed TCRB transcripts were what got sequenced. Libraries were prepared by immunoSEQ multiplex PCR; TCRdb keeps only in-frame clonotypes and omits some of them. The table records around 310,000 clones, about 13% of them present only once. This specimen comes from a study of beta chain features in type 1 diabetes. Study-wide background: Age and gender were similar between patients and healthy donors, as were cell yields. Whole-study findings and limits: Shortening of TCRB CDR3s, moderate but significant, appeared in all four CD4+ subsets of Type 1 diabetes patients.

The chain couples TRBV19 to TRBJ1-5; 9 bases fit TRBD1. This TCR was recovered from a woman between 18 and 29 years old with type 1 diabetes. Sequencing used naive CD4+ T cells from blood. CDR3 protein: CASAGTGTGGQPQHF. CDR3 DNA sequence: TGTGCCAGTGCCGGGACAGGGACGGGGGGTCAGCCCCAGCATTTT.